This T cell receptor (beta chain) was retrieved from a study of regulatory T cells in long-lasting Graves disease. Study context: Positivity for TSH receptor antibodies plus over 5 years of antithyroid drugs meant persistent Graves' disease.

Time point denoted: persistent/refractory GD, antithyroid drugs over 5 years with positive TRAb. Researchers made the TCR library from RNA that was extracted from PBMCs. Clinicians diagnosed Graves' disease using American Thyroid Association guidelines. In its sample, this clonotype was seen once. The target antigen is unknown. Overall study results and limits: Accuracy may have suffered from the small sample size.

This CDR3 spans 16 amino acids. Deletions cut 7 bases from V and 5 bases from J, with 24 bases between. Germline V lookup: CDR1 MDHEN, CDR2 SYDVKM. HTBI primers from iRepertoire and Arm-PCR of CDR3 regions yielded the TCR beta libraries. MiXCR, run by TCRdb on the multiplex PCR reads, gives a single entry per CDR3 protein. In the table there are over 650,000 distinct CDR3 sequences, 25% to 35% of which are singletons. The V gene is TRBV28, the J gene TRBJ2-7; D might be TRBD2 (6 bases). The sample here was peripheral blood mononuclear cells (PBMCs), taken when the disease was refractory, from a patient treated with antithyroid drugs. This receptor was identified in a female donor with Graves disease. The CDR3 loop reads CASIGPPAGRRNEQYF. Written as DNA, the CDR3 is TGTGCCAGCATAGGCCCCCCGGCGGGGAGGAGAAACGAGCAGTACTTC.